The next 19 T cell receptor beta chains were all read from a single sample in a study of identical twins. TCRdb reprocessed the 5' RACE reads via MiXCR and lists one record per CDR3 protein. Among over 600,000 distinct CDR3 sequences, around 20% were seen once, and the ten largest hold roughly 4.3%. This sample also belongs to another study, concerning T cells expressing NK-cell markers.

Sequencing was done on a sample of PBMCs. Every receptor here comes from a woman under 30 in good health.

This clonotype was seen a handful of times. This chain uses TRBV6-5 with TRBJ2-2; TRBD2 agrees at 7 bases. The length of the CDR3 is 17 residues. Trimming removed 0 bases from V and 4 bases from J; junction bases left unmatched: 8. From germline, CDR1 is MNHEY and CDR2 SVGAGI. Written as DNA, the CDR3 is TGTGCCAGCAGTTACTCGAGTACTAGCGCCTCCACCGGGGAGCTGTTTTTT. Translating gives CASSYSSTSASTGELFF.

The J gene is TRBJ1-3, the V gene TRBV9; possible D gene TRBD1, 6 bases. The CDR3 loop spans 16 amino acids. Trimming took 3 bases from V and 0 from J, leaving 13 bases between them. Germline CDR1 reads SGDLS; CDR2 reads YYNGEE. CDR3 loop: CASSGGGHRSGNTIYF. CDR3 coding DNA: TGTGCCAGCAGCGGAGGGGGTCATCGCTCTGGAAACACCATATATTTT.

This clonotype came up a few times. The V call is TRBV6-1, the J call TRBJ2-5, with TRBD2 matching over 8 bases. The CDR3 spans 14 residues. Germline lookup yields CDR1 MNHNS and CDR2 SASEGT. The V and J ends lost 6 bases and 4 bases, in that order; junction bases with no gene match: 7. DNA of the CDR3: TGTGCCAGCAGACACGGGGGGGATCGAGAGACCCAGTACTTC. Its protein product is CASRHGGDRETQYF.

The gene calls are TRBV27 and TRBJ1-6, with D perhaps TRBD1 (5 bases). The length of the CDR3 is 14 residues. The ends were cut back, 3 bases at V and 8 bases at J, with 11 bases in the middle. Germline-derived CDR1 and CDR2 are MNHEY and SMNVEV (reference sequence). For the CDR3, the DNA is TGTGCCAGCAGTTTGAGTGGGGGTGATTCACCCCTCCACTTT. Translated: CASSLSGGDSPLHF.

The rearrangement uses TRBV12-3 or TRBV12-4 and TRBJ2-2; D not certain. CDR3 length equals 17 residues. V lost 0 bases and J lost 4, with 15 bases in between. The CDR3 DNA is TGTGCCAGCAGTTTAGCCAGTTGGGGTTATAGCACCGGGGAGCTGTTTTTT. It translates to CASSLASWGYSTGELFF.

This clonotype was seen a handful of times. This chain links TRBV10-3 with TRBJ2-6; D call uncertain. The CDR3 has 17 amino acids. V shed 2 bases and J shed 0 bases, with 11 bases lying between them. Germline CDR1 and CDR2: ENHRY and SYGVKD. CDR3 nucleotides: TGTGCCATCAGTGAGAACTTCCGGATCTCTGGGGCCAACGTCCTGACTTTC. It yields the protein CAISENFRISGANVLTF.

This clonotype has only a few counts. The chain uses TRBV9 and TRBJ2-7, with 7 positions matching TRBD1. Germline assignment: CDR1 SGDLS and CDR2 YYNGEE. CDR3 length: 12 amino acids. Losses at the gene ends were 0 bases for V and 9 bases for J; bases not matched to a gene: 3. The CDR3, as DNA: TGTGCCAGCAGCGTAGCGACAGGGTTGCAGTACTTC. The encoded protein is CASSVATGLQYF. Full variable domain (outside the CDR3, taken from reference TRBV9 and TRBJ2-7): DSGVTQTPKHLITATGQRVTLRCSPRSGDLSVYWYQQSLDQGLQFLIQYYNGEERAKGNILERFSAQQFPDLHSELNLSSLELGDSALYFCASSVATGLQYFGPGTRLTVT.

This clonotype was seen more than once but under ten times. This chain connects TRBV20-1 to TRBJ2-3, with D tentatively TRBD1 or TRBD2 (5 bases each). Trimming took off 5 bases at V and 0 bases at J, with 21 bases between the two ends. The CDR3 totals 17 residues. CDR1 and CDR2 (germline): DFQATT, SNEGSKA (reference sequence). Written as DNA, the CDR3 is TGCAGTGCTGACGCCAATTCGAGAGAGGGGAGCACAGATACGCAGTATTTT. Encoded protein: CSADANSREGSTDTQYF.

This clonotype was seen repeatedly, ten times or more. The chain combines TRBV20-1 with TRBJ2-3; no clear D. The CDR3 consists of 11 residues. Trimming shortened V by 6 bases and J by 5 bases, and 9 bases separated the two germline ends. Germline V gives CDR1 DFQATT, CDR2 SNEGSKA (reference sequence). The CDR3 bases are TGCAGTGCCCCAATGCTAGATACGCAGTATTTT. Translated: CSAPMLDTQYF.

The table lists this clonotype with many counts. V is TRBV10-3 and J is TRBJ2-1; D ambiguous. From germline, CDR1 is ENHRY and CDR2 SYGVKD. The CDR3 has 11 residues. The germline V and J ends were trimmed by 4 bases and 3 bases, with 1 base remaining between them. As DNA, the CDR3 is TGTGCCATCAGTGTCTACAATGAGCAGTTCTTC. Its translation is CAISVYNEQFF.

The chain has TRBV7-9 and TRBJ2-7, with 10 bases lining up with TRBD2. The CDR3 covers 15 residues. Germline values: CDR1 SEHNR, CDR2 FQNEAQ (reference sequence). With V trimmed by 6 bases and J by 5 bases, 10 bases remained unmatched. Written as DNA, the CDR3 is TGTGCCAGCAGTTCTAGGACTAGCGGTATCGACGAGCAGTACTTC. It is translated as CASSSRTSGIDEQYF.

This chain links TRBV6-1 with TRBJ2-2; D may correspond to TRBD1 or TRBD2 (5 bases each). Germline lookup yields CDR1 MNHNS and CDR2 SASEGT. V lost 5 bases and J 4 bases, leaving 14 bases between the germline ends. This CDR3 has 15 residues. This chain's CDR3 is CASSIRDQLTGELFF. The DNA for the CDR3 is TGTGCCAGCAGTATCCGGGACCAACTCACCGGGGAGCTGTTTTTT.

This clonotype was seen only a few times. V gene TRBV18 combines with J gene TRBJ2-3; a weak D match, TRBD1 (7 bases). This CDR3 spans 15 amino acids. V was cut by 5 bases and J by 5 bases, with 17 bases left in between. Germline CDR1 reads KGHSH; CDR2 reads LQKENI. The CDR3 nucleotides read TGTGCCAGCTCAGATGCGCGTCAGGGGGGAGATACGCAGTATTTT. Translated: CASSDARQGGDTQYF.

The J gene is TRBJ1-1, the V gene TRBV25-1; no definite D call. CDR3 length: 13 amino acids. The germline gives CDR1 MGHDK, CDR2 SYGVNS. Trimming pared 5 bases from V and 3 bases from J, leaving 10 bases between. CDR3 in DNA: TGTGCCAGCAGTCTATTTGGGGACACTGAAGCTTTCTTT. Its protein is CASSLFGDTEAFF.

This rearrangement joins TRBV25-1 to TRBJ2-4, with 9 bases lining up with TRBD2. The CDR3 totals 16 residues. Looked up from germline, CDR1 is MGHDK and CDR2 is SYGVNS. With 3 bases clipped from V and 0 bases from J, the junction kept 3 bases outside the gene matches. CDR3: CASSDVAGVAKNIQYF. DNA of the CDR3: TGTGCCAGCAGTGACGTAGCGGGGGTAGCCAAAAACATTCAGTACTTC.

The sample holds a few counts of this clonotype. The chain uses TRBV7-9 and TRBJ2-1; maybe TRBD1 (6 bases). The V gene lost 6 bases and the J gene lost 4 bases, with 19 bases spanning the gap. Germline values: CDR1 SEHNR, CDR2 FQNEAQ (reference sequence). This CDR3 spans 16 amino acids. Here the CDR3 DNA reads TGTGCCAGCAGTTACGACAGGACGGCGAATTACAATGAGCAGTTCTTC. Its translation: CASSYDRTANYNEQFF.

The chain has TRBV20-1 and TRBJ2-6; TRBD1 might be the D (6 bases). CDR3 size: 16 residues. V lost 0 bases, J lost 0 bases, and 9 bases lay in between. Germline CDR1 DFQATT, CDR2 SNEGSKA (reference sequence). The CDR3 region has the DNA TGCAGTGCTAGAGATACAGGGAGCTCTGGGGCCAACGTCCTGACTTTC. Translating gives CSARDTGSSGANVLTF.

The chain joins TRBV20-1 to TRBJ2-7; no clear D gene. Germline lookup yields CDR1 DFQATT and CDR2 SNEGSKA (reference sequence). V lost 2 bases and J 0 bases, leaving 8 bases between the germline ends. The CDR3 is 13 residues long. The CDR3 spells CSARRTLSYEQYF. CDR3 coding DNA: TGCAGTGCTAGACGAACGCTCTCCTACGAGCAGTACTTC.

This clonotype was counted between two and nine times. The V and J genes are TRBV20-1 and TRBJ2-5; D gene uncertain. Germline V gene data show CDR1 as DFQATT and CDR2 as SNEGSKA (reference sequence). Trimming cost V 0 bases and J 4 bases, with 6 bases left between them. The CDR3 totals 12 residues. The CDR3 reads CSAREFGETQYF. The CDR3 nucleotides read TGCAGTGCTAGAGAGTTTGGAGAGACCCAGTACTTC.